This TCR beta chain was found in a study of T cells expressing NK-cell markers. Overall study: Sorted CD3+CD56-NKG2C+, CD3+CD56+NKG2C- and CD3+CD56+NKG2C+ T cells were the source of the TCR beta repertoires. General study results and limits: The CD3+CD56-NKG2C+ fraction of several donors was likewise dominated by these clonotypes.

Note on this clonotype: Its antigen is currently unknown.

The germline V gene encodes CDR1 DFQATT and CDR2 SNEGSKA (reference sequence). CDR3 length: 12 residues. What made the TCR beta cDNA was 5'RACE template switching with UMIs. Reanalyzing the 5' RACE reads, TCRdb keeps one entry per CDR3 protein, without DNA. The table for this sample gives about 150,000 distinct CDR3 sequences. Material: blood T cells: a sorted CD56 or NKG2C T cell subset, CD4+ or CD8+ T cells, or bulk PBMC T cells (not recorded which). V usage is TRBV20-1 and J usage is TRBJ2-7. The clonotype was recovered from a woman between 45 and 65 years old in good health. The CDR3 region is CSAREDGNEQYF.